What follows are 16 T cell receptor beta chains derived from one specimen sequenced in a study of T cell responses to AZD1222 COVID-19 vaccine. Measured with immunoSEQ multiplex PCR; TCRdb has only the in-frame clones, and not every one. The sample has tens of thousands of clones, nearly 90% seen once; the top ten hold roughly 5%. The input for sequencing was peripheral blood, taken on day 0 of MenACWY control vaccination. The receptors were sampled from an adult in good health.

The chain is built from TRBV6-5 and TRBJ1-5; no definite D call. The V end lost 6 bases, the J end lost 1 base, and 7 bases lay between the germline ends. The CDR3 is made up of 13 amino acids. Germline assignment: CDR1 MNHEY and CDR2 SVGAGI. DNA of the CDR3: TGTGCCAGCAGGGTTGTGAGCAATCAGCCCCAGCATTTT. Amino acids: CASRVVSNQPQHF.

V and J are TRBV14 and TRBJ1-1, with 9 positions matching TRBD1. V gave up 6 bases and J gave up 0 bases; unmatched junction bases: 11. The CDR3 covers 17 residues. Germline loops: CDR1 SGHDN, CDR2 FVKESK. This CDR3 reads CASRPAGTGSMNTEAFF. In nucleotides, the CDR3 is TGTGCCAGCAGACCCGCTGGGACAGGGTCCATGAACACTGAAGCTTTCTTT. The whole variable domain, remainder taken from reference TRBV14 and TRBJ1-1, is EAGVTQFPSHSVIEKGQTVTLRCDPISGHDNLYWYRRVMGKEIKFLLHFVKESKQDESGMPNNRFLAERTGGTYSTLKVQPAELEDSGVYFCASRPAGTGSMNTEAFFGQGTRLTVV.

This clone was detected once. The chain is built from TRBV7-2 and TRBJ2-7, with TRBD2 as a possible D gene (6 bases). The CDR3 has 16 amino acids. From germline, CDR1 is SGHTA and CDR2 FQGNSA. V lost 4 bases, J lost 0 bases, and 16 bases lay in between. The CDR3 sequence is CASSSGGPRSSYEQYF. The CDR3 nucleotides are TGTGCCAGCAGCTCCGGGGGTCCCAGGAGCTCCTACGAGCAGTACTTC.

This clone was counted once. J is TRBJ2-7 and V is TRBV27; TRBD1 matches 9 bases. The germline CDR1 and CDR2 sequences are MNHEY and SMNVEV (reference sequence). The CDR3 has 15 residues. The junction had 12 bases not matched to a gene; V was cut back by 7 bases and J by 5 bases. The CDR3 bases are TGTGCCAGCAACCACCGGGACAGGGATTACGACGAGCAGTACTTC. Translated, it gives CASNHRDRDYDEQYF.

This clone appeared a single time. This chain joins TRBV24-1 and TRBJ2-1, with TRBD1 as a possible D gene (5 bases). Trimming removed 9 bases at V and 3 bases at J, with 17 bases between. Germline CDR1 KGHDR, CDR2 SFDVKD. CDR3 size: 15 residues. CDR3 region: CATSDTGSNYNEQFF. The CDR3 DNA sequence: TGTGCCACCTCTGATACAGGTTCAAACTACAATGAGCAGTTCTTC.

This clone came up once. V is TRBV6-2 or TRBV6-3 and J is TRBJ1-1, with 11 nucleotides matching TRBD1. The trim removed 5 bases at V and 6 bases at J, leaving 5 bases unmatched. There are 14 residues in the CDR3. The germline V gene has CDR1 MNHEY and CDR2 SVGEGT. CDR3 loop: CASSDRDRGAEAFF. The CDR3 region has the DNA TGTGCCAGCAGTGATCGGGACAGGGGGGCTGAAGCTTTCTTT.

This sequence joins TRBV7-9 and TRBJ2-3, with unresolved D. CDR1 is SEHNR and CDR2 is FQNEAQ in the germline V gene (reference sequence). The CDR3 covers 13 residues. V was trimmed by 5 bases and J by 7 bases, leaving 13 bases between them. The chain's CDR3 is CASSADPYNTQYF. As DNA, the CDR3 is TGTGCCAGCAGCGCAGACCCGTACAATACGCAGTATTTT.

This CDR3 is CASSQDGTSGGYNEQFF. CDR3 nucleotides: TGCGCCAGCAGCCAAGATGGGACTAGCGGAGGCTACAATGAGCAGTTCTTC. The rearrangement links TRBV4-3 to TRBJ2-1, with 11 bases fitting TRBD2. CDR1 and CDR2 from the germline V gene are LGHNA and YSLEER. Germline trimming cut 0 bases from V and 3 bases from J; bases unmatched to any gene: 4. The CDR3 contains 17 residues.

As DNA, the CDR3 is TGTGCCAGCAATAGGTTAATGACTGAAGCTTTCTTT. Translating it yields CASNRLMTEAFF. The chain couples TRBV2 to TRBJ1-1; no firm D call. The germline V and J ends were trimmed by 7 bases and 5 bases, with 11 bases remaining between them. The CDR3 runs to 12 residues. Germline CDR1 is SNHLY and CDR2 is FYNNEI. Using reference TRBV2 and TRBJ1-1 for the parts outside the CDR3, the full variable domain is EPEVTQTPSHQVTQMGQEVILRCVPISNHLYFYWYRQILGQKVEFLVSFYNNEISEKSEIFDDQFSVERPDGSNFTLKIRSTKLEDSAMYFCASNRLMTEAFFGQGTRLTVV.

The V call is TRBV7-3, the J call TRBJ1-1, with 7 bases that match TRBD1. Per germline, CDR1 SGHTA and CDR2 FQGTGA. CDR3 length: 19 amino acids. Losses at the gene ends were 1 base for V and 4 bases for J; bases not matched to a gene: 18. CDR3 DNA: TGTGCCAGCAGCTTAAGTCCTAGGACAGGTAGTATGAGAGTCACTGAAGCTTTCTTT. Translated, it gives CASSLSPRTGSMRVTEAFF.

This rearrangement joins TRBV12-3 or TRBV12-4 to TRBJ2-3; D not certain. The CDR3 has 11 amino acids. The V end lost 2 bases, the J end lost 6 bases, and 3 bases lay between the germline ends. CDR3 in DNA: TGTGCCAGCAGTTTATCCGATACGCAGTATTTT. It yields the protein CASSLSDTQYF.

The chain carries TRBV6-5 and TRBJ1-1; possible D gene TRBD1, 5 bases. With 8 bases removed from V and 4 bases from J, the gap between germline ends came to 8 bases. The CDR3 runs to 11 residues. CDR1 MNHEY and CDR2 SVGAGI come from the germline V gene. CDR3 residues: CASQGATEAFF. The DNA of the CDR3 is TGTGCCAGCCAAGGGGCCACTGAAGCTTTCTTT.

The chain employs TRBV19 and TRBJ1-5; no clear D gene. Trimming took 3 bases from V and 2 from J, leaving 8 bases between them. Germline V lookup: CDR1 LNHDA, CDR2 SQIVND (reference sequence). The CDR3 is made up of 14 amino acids. The CDR3 nucleotides read TGTGCCAGTAGTATTAGGGTTCGCAATCAGCCCCAGCATTTT. It specifies CASSIRVRNQPQHF.

The chain joins TRBV6-5 to TRBJ1-1; 11 positions agree with TRBD1. CDR1 is MNHEY and CDR2 is SVGAGI in the germline V gene. V trimming: 7 bases; J trimming: 9 bases; junction bases outside the gene matches: 7. The CDR3 consists of 13 residues. Here the CDR3 reads CASTVGQGAKAFF. CDR3 in DNA: TGTGCCAGCACTGTCGGACAGGGGGCAAAAGCTTTCTTT.

The rearrangement uses TRBV24-1 and TRBJ2-3; possibly TRBD1 for D (5 bases). This CDR3 contains 14 residues. The V end lost 3 bases, the J end lost 5 bases, and 11 bases lay between the germline ends. Germline lookup yields CDR1 KGHDR and CDR2 SFDVKD. The CDR3 bases are TGTGCCACCAGTGATAGGGGCTCGGAAGATACGCAGTATTTT. As protein: CATSDRGSEDTQYF.

CDR3: CASSQDSCGQGGGGSNQPQHF. The CDR3 DNA is TGTGCCAGCAGCCAAGATAGTTGTGGGCAGGGAGGAGGAGGCAGCAATCAGCCCCAGCATTTT. The V and J genes are TRBV14 and TRBJ1-5; TRBD1 is a possible D gene (5 bases). Germline V gives CDR1 SGHDN, CDR2 FVKESK. CDR3 length: 21 amino acids. V was trimmed by 0 bases and J by 1 base, leaving 25 bases between them. Full variable domain (missing parts from reference TRBV14 and TRBJ1-5): EAGVTQFPSHSVIEKGQTVTLRCDPISGHDNLYWYRRVMGKEIKFLLHFVKESKQDESGMPNNRFLAERTGGTYSTLKVQPAELEDSGVYFCASSQDSCGQGGGGSNQPQHFGDGTRLSIL.